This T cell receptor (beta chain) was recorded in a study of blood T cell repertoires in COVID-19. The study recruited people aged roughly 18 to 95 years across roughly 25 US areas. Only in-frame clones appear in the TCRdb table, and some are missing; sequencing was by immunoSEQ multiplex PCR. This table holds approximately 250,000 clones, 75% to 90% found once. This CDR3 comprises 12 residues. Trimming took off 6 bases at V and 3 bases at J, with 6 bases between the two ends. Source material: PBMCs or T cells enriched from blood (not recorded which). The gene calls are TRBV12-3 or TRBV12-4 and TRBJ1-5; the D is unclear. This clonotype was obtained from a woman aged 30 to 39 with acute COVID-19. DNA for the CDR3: TGTGCCAGCAGCGGGTCCAATCAGCCCCAGCATTTT. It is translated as CASSGSNQPQHF.